This T cell receptor (beta chain) was obtained from a study of blood T cell repertoires in COVID-19. Study as a whole: Nucleic acid was either cDNA or gDNA, and it came from T cells, B-cell-depleted T cells, or PBMCs.

Researchers sorted participants into cohorts using their self-reported clinical history. Recovered status in Cohort 3 required two negative PCRs, clearance, or symptom resolution. CDR1 and CDR2 from the germline V gene are LGHDT and YNNKEL (reference sequence). V lost 4 bases to trimming and J lost 5 bases, with 9 bases between them. The CDR3 sequence is 14 residues long. In the original analysis: Researchers report that nucleated cell counts were estimated from reference gene primer amplification. Measured with immunoSEQ multiplex PCR; TCRdb has only the in-frame clones, and not every one. D and trimming were read from the DNA, whereas the V and J calls and clone size are those reported in that table. The sample includes almost 400,000 clones, about 90% of them seen just once. The count of this clone is one.

The material sequenced was PBMCs or T cells enriched from blood (not recorded which). This sequence was found in a woman aged 25 to 45 who had recovered from COVID-19. The chain links TRBV3-1 (or the pseudogene TRBV3-2) to TRBJ1-6; TRBD1 might be the D (6 bases). The DNA of the CDR3 is TGTGCCAGCAGCCTCGGACAGAATAATTCACCCCTCCACTTT. Translation: CASSLGQNNSPLHF.